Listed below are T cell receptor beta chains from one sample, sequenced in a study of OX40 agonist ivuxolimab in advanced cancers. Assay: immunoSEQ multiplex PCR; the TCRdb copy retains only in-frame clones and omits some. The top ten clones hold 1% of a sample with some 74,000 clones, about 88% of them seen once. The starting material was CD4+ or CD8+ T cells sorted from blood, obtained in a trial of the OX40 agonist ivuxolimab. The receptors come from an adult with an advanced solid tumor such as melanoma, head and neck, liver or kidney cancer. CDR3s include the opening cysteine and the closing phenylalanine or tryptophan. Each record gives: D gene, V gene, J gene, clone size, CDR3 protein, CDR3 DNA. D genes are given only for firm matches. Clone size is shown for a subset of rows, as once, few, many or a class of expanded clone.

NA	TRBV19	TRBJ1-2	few	CASSLEGVSGDFYGYTF	TGTGCCAGTAGTCTTGAGGGGGTATCAGGGGACTTCTATGGCTACACCTTC
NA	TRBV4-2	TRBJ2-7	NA	CASSLPGDRSSYEQYF	TGTGCCAGCAGCCTGCCTGGGGACCGGAGCTCCTACGAGCAGTACTTC
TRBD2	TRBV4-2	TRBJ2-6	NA	CASSRTGTSGSAGANVLTF	TGTGCCAGCAGCCGCACCGGGACTAGCGGGAGCGCCGGGGCCAACGTCCTGACTTTC
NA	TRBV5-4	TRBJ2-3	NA	CASSLDSNTQYF	TGTGCCAGCAGCTTGGACTCGAATACGCAGTATTTT
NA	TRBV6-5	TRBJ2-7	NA	CASSYSAFLAYEQYF	TGTGCCAGCAGTTACTCGGCCTTCTTAGCCTACGAGCAGTACTTC
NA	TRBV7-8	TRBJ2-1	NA	CASSLRVKYNEQFF	TGTGCCAGCAGCTTAAGGGTGAAATACAATGAGCAGTTCTTC
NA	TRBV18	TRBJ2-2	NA	CASSPELPINTGELFF	TGTGCCAGCTCACCGGAACTACCAATAAACACCGGGGAGCTGTTTTTT
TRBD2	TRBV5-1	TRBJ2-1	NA	CASSIRAGENEQFF	TGCGCCAGCAGCATTAGAGCGGGAGAAAATGAGCAGTTCTTC
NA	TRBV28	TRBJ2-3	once	CASSPFRAVTDTQYF	TGTGCCAGCAGCCCCTTTAGAGCGGTCACAGATACGCAGTATTTT
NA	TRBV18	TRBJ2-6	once	CASSFSGPYSSGANVLTF	TGTGCCAGCTCTTTTTCAGGGCCCTACTCCTCTGGGGCCAACGTCCTGACTTTC
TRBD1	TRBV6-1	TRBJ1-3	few	CASHQGDSGNTIYF	TGTGCCAGCCACCAGGGGGACTCTGGAAACACCATATATTTT
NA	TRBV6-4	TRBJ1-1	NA	CASSVFPGQAEAFF	TGTGCCAGCAGTGTCTTTCCGGGCCAGGCTGAGGCTTTCTTT
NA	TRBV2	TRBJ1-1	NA	CASGRGLDLNTEAFF	TGTGCCAGCGGGAGGGGCCTCGACCTGAACACTGAAGCTTTCTTT
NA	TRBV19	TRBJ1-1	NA	CASSIDSGGTEAFF	TGTGCCAGTAGTATAGATAGTGGGGGCACTGAAGCTTTCTTT
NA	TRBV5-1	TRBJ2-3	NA	CASTTADTQYF	TGCGCCAGCACTACGGCAGATACGCAGTATTTT
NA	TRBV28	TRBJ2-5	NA	CASSFRYETQYF	TGTGCCAGCAGTTTCCGTTATGAGACCCAGTACTTC
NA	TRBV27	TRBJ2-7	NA	CASSFQGPYEQYF	TGTGCCAGCAGTTTTCAGGGGCCCTACGAGCAGTACTTC
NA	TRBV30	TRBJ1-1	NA	CAWSSPTEAFF	TGTGCCTGGTCGTCCCCCACTGAAGCTTTCTTT
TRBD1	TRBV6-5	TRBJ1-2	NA	CASSYPSGGAYYGYTF	TGTGCCAGCAGTTACCCCTCAGGGGGCGCTTACTATGGCTACACCTTC
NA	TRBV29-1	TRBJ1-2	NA	CSGLTGGGYTF	TGCAGCGGGCTGACAGGTGGTGGCTACACCTTC
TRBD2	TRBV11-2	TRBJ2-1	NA	CASRPGGRVWEQFF	TGTGCCAGCAGACCGGGGGGACGCGTTTGGGAGCAGTTCTTC
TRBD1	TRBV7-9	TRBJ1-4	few	CASSLGQGNEKLFF	TGTGCCAGCAGCTTGGGACAGGGTAATGAAAAACTGTTTTTT
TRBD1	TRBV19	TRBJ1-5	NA	CASSTTQGAGQPQHF	TGTGCCAGTAGTACCACACAGGGGGCTGGTCAGCCCCAGCATTTT
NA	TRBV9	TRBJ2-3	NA	CASSVNSFSTDTQYF	TGTGCCAGCAGCGTCAACTCCTTTAGCACAGATACGCAGTATTTT
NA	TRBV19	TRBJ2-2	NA	CASSMRHSANTGELFF	TGTGCCAGTAGTATGCGGCACAGCGCGAACACCGGGGAGCTGTTTTTT
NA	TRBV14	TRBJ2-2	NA	CASSQAPLGQTGELFF	TGTGCCAGCAGCCAAGCCCCGCTCGGGCAGACCGGGGAGCTGTTTTTT
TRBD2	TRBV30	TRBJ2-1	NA	CAWNPGTSGDNEQFF	TGTGCCTGGAATCCAGGGACTAGCGGGGACAATGAGCAGTTCTTC
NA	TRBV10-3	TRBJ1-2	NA	CAISDREGGYGYTF	TGTGCCATCAGTGACCGCGAGGGGGGCTATGGCTACACCTTC
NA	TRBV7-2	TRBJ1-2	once	CASSSMGGTNYGYTF	TGTGCCAGCAGTTCCATGGGCGGAACTAACTATGGCTACACCTTC
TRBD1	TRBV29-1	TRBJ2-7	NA	CSVGGQFYEQYF	TGCAGCGTTGGGGGACAGTTCTACGAGCAGTACTTC
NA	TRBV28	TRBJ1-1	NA	CAISWGDKNTEAFF	TGTGCCATTTCTTGGGGCGACAAGAACACTGAAGCTTTCTTT
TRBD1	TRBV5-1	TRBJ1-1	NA	CASSFSGTGDTEAFF	TGCGCCAGCAGCTTCAGCGGCACAGGGGACACTGAAGCTTTCTTT
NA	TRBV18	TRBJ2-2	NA	CASSRTGGGDGELFF	TGTGCCAGCTCACGTACGGGGGGCGGGGACGGGGAGCTGTTTTTT
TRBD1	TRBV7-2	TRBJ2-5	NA	CASSEVTGVIGETQYF	TGTGCCAGCAGCGAGGTAACAGGGGTCATTGGAGAGACCCAGTACTTC
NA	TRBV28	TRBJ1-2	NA	CASSLTGEIYGYTF	TGTGCCAGCAGTTTAACCGGGGAAATCTATGGCTACACCTTC
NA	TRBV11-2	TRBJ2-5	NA	CASSRGAGETQYF	TGTGCCAGCAGCCGAGGGGCGGGAGAGACCCAGTACTTC
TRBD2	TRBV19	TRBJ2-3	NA	CASSIYPGLAGGTDTQYF	TGTGCCAGTAGTATATACCCGGGACTAGCGGGGGGCACAGATACGCAGTATTTT
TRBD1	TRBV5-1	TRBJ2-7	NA	CASSLDGTGGLYEQYF	TGCGCCAGCAGCTTGGATGGGACAGGGGGACTCTACGAGCAGTACTTC
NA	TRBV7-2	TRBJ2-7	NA	CASSLTGYYEQYF	TGTGCCAGCAGCTTAACAGGCTATTACGAGCAGTACTTC
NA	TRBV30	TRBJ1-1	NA	CAWRGLRGDAFF	TGTGCCTGGAGGGGCCTCAGGGGAGACGCTTTCTTT
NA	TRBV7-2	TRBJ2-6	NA	CASSLVRLGPGANVLTF	TGTGCCAGCAGCTTAGTCAGGCTCGGTCCTGGGGCCAACGTCCTGACTTTC
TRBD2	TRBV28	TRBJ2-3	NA	CASSLFPPTSGSSDTQYF	TGTGCCAGCAGTTTATTCCCCCCGACTAGCGGGAGCTCAGATACGCAGTATTTT
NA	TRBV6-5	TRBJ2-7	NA	CASSDRNAYEQYF	TGTGCCAGCAGTGACAGGAATGCCTACGAGCAGTACTTC
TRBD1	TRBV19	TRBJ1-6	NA	CASTPTGASDSPLHF	TGTGCCAGTACCCCGACAGGGGCTAGTGATTCACCCCTCCACTTT
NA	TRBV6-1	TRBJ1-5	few	CASSEGREPQHF	TGTGCCAGCAGTGAGGGGAGGGAGCCCCAGCATTTT
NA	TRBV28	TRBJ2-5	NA	CASSPGGPKETQYF	TGTGCCAGCAGTCCCGGGGGACCTAAAGAGACCCAGTACTTC
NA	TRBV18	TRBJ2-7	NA	CASSPRRQGHSYEQYF	TGTGCCAGCTCACCACGAAGGCAGGGCCATTCCTACGAGCAGTACTTC
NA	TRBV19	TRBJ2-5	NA	CASSIGRTTPYQETQYF	TGTGCCAGTAGTATAGGGAGGACTACCCCGTACCAAGAGACCCAGTACTTC
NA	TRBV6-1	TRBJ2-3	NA	CATGDRTASTDTQYF	TGTGCCACAGGCGACCGGACAGCAAGCACAGATACGCAGTATTTT
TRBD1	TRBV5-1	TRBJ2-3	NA	CASSWGQGGDTQYF	TGCGCCAGCAGCTGGGGACAGGGCGGAGATACGCAGTATTTT
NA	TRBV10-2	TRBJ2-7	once	CASSGESNDGEQYF	TGCGCCAGCAGTGGGGAGAGCAATGATGGCGAGCAGTACTTC
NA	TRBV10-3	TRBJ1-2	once	CAISERQSDGYTF	TGTGCCATCAGTGAGAGGCAGAGCGATGGCTACACCTTC
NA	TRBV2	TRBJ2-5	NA	CASIRDPQTTQYF	TGTGCCAGCATTCGGGACCCGCAAACTACCCAGTACTTC
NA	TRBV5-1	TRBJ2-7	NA	CASNSGPYGLEQYF	TGCGCCAGCAACTCGGGACCTTATGGGCTCGAGCAGTACTTC
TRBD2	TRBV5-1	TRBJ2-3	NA	CASSLVSSGSGQYF	TGCGCCAGCAGCTTGGTCTCTAGCGGGTCCGGGCAGTATTTT